Presented here are 15 T cell receptor beta chains from one specimen sequenced in a study of shared clonotypes between healthy human individuals. Assay: immunoSEQ multiplex PCR; the TCRdb copy retains only in-frame clones and omits some. The repertoire holds about 2.3 million clones, with 85% to 95% as singletons. Sequenced material: naive CD4+ T cells from PBMCs. Subset indicated: CD45RA+ positively selected. Receptors were obtained from a man between 18 and 29 years old in good health. Some clones in this sample may be carry-over from other donors' samples.

The sample holds one count of this clone. The chain employs TRBV9 and TRBJ2-7, with TRBD2 matching 9 bases. Trimming cost V 4 bases and J 6 bases; bases outside gene matches: 11. CDR1 is SGDLS and CDR2 is YYNGEE in the germline V gene. The CDR3 runs 15 residues. CDR3 sequence: CASSFGGRALSEQYF. CDR3 in DNA: TGTGCCAGCAGCTTCGGCGGGAGGGCCCTTAGCGAGCAGTACTTC.

On this clone itself: Other DNA sequences within the sample encode an identical CDR3. The chain couples TRBV6-5 to TRBJ2-7; 11 bases are shared with TRBD2. This CDR3 is 13 amino acids long. The J segment lost 2 bases and the V segment lost 6 bases, leaving 0 bases of the junction unmatched. Germline V gene sequence: CDR1 MNHEY, CDR2 SVGAGI. The CDR3 here is CASRTSGTYEQYF. DNA for the CDR3: TGTGCCAGCAGGACTAGCGGGACCTACGAGCAGTACTTC.

This chain links TRBV7-9 with TRBJ2-7; possible D gene TRBD2, 6 bases. The CDR3 has 15 amino acids. Germline values: CDR1 SEHNR, CDR2 FQNEAQ (reference sequence). Trimming stripped 2 bases from V and 7 bases from J, with 18 bases between. CDR3 DNA: TGTGCCAGCAGCTTAAGAGGGCTTGTGGCGGGGGAGCAGTACTTC. Its translation is CASSLRGLVAGEQYF.

This chain connects TRBV4-2 to TRBJ2-3; maybe TRBD2 (5 bases). The CDR3 has 16 residues. V shed 1 base and J shed 0 bases, with 11 bases lying between them. The germline CDR1 and CDR2 sequences are LGHNA and YNFKEQ. CDR3 amino acids: CASSQVLRASTDTQYF. CDR3 coding DNA: TGTGCCAGCAGCCAAGTCTTGAGGGCCAGCACAGATACGCAGTATTTT.

The rearrangement uses TRBV6-5 and TRBJ1-1, with TRBD1 as a possible D gene (5 bases). Trimming stripped 6 bases from V and 6 bases from J, with 17 bases between. The CDR3 is 14 amino acids. CDR1 is MNHEY and CDR2 is SVGAGI in the germline V gene. The CDR3: CASSQGRIFAEAFF. CDR3 sequence (DNA): TGTGCCAGCAGCCAGGGAAGGATCTTTGCTGAAGCTTTCTTT.

The chain's CDR3 is CASSQPRQKQYF. In nucleotides, the CDR3 is TGTGCCAGCAGTCAACCCCGACAGAAGCAGTACTTC. The chain carries TRBV27 and TRBJ2-7; tentative D call: TRBD1 (5 bases). CDR1 MNHEY and CDR2 SMNVEV come from the germline V gene (reference sequence). The germline V and J ends were trimmed by 5 bases and 8 bases, with 13 bases remaining between them. The CDR3 loop spans 12 amino acids.

The chain links TRBV29-1 to TRBJ1-2; D might be TRBD1 (5 bases). CDR1 is SQVTM and CDR2 is ANQGSEA in the germline V gene. V gave up 2 bases and J gave up 7 bases, with 14 bases separating them. The CDR3 spans 13 residues. The chain's CDR3 is CSVERGEDGGYTF. CDR3 in DNA: TGCAGCGTTGAAAGAGGGGAAGACGGTGGCTACACCTTC.

This sequence joins TRBV7-2 and TRBJ2-1, with 12 bases lining up with TRBD2. Germline assignment: CDR1 SGHTA and CDR2 FQGNSA. The CDR3 sequence is 19 residues long. J gave up 6 bases and V 1 base, and 13 bases lay outside the gene matches. The CDR3 DNA reads TGTGCCAGCAGCTTAGGACTAGCGGGAGCAAATCCGATAGGCAATGAGCAGTTCTTC. Translation: CASSLGLAGANPIGNEQFF. Complete variable domain (other parts from reference TRBV7-2 and TRBJ2-1): GAGVSQSPSNKVTEKGKDVELRCDPISGHTALYWYRQSLGQGLEFLIYFQGNSAPDKSGLPSDRFSAERTGGSVSTLTIQRTQQEDSAVYLCASSLGLAGANPIGNEQFFGPGTRLTVL.

The chain employs TRBV5-8 and TRBJ2-3; 7 nucleotides match TRBD1. J lost 5 bases, V lost 0 bases, and 3 bases had no gene match. This CDR3 contains 14 residues. Germline V gene sequence: CDR1 SGHTS, CDR2 YDEGEE. The DNA for the CDR3 is TGTGCCAGCAGCTTGGGGAACAGGGGAGATACGCAGTATTTT. This gives the protein CASSLGNRGDTQYF.

The chain carries TRBV9 and TRBJ2-1; perhaps TRBD2 as D (5 bases). Germline assignment: CDR1 SGDLS and CDR2 YYNGEE. The CDR3 contains 17 residues. V shed 0 bases and J shed 2 bases, with 15 bases lying between them. Written as DNA, the CDR3 is TGTGCCAGCAGCGTAGATCAGGCTTCGAGGGCCTACAATGAGCAGTTCTTC. Translation: CASSVDQASRAYNEQFF. Variable domain in full (rest from reference TRBV9 and TRBJ2-1): DSGVTQTPKHLITATGQRVTLRCSPRSGDLSVYWYQQSLDQGLQFLIQYYNGEERAKGNILERFSAQQFPDLHSELNLSSLELGDSALYFCASSVDQASRAYNEQFFGPGTRLTVL.

CDR3: CANETWRYSNQPQHF. CDR3 in DNA: TGTGCCAACGAAACGTGGCGGTATAGCAATCAGCCCCAGCATTTT. The chain carries TRBV10-3 and TRBJ1-5; D gene uncertain. V was clipped by 10 bases and J by 0 bases, with 16 bases between them. CDR1 ENHRY and CDR2 SYGVKD come from the germline V gene. The CDR3 runs 15 residues.

The chain uses TRBV28 and TRBJ1-5, with D hard to call. Germline lookup yields CDR1 MDHEN and CDR2 SYDVKM. The CDR3 contains 15 residues. V was trimmed by 5 bases and J by 3 bases, leaving 14 bases between them. In DNA, the CDR3 is TGTGCCAGCAGTCCTAACCGGCGGGACAATCAGCCCCAGCATTTT. It translates to CASSPNRRDNQPQHF.

The chain couples TRBV9 to TRBJ2-7, with TRBD2 matching over 12 bases. CDR3 size: 15 residues. The V segment lost 4 bases and the J segment 11 bases; nucleotides outside the gene matches: 13. Germline V lookup: CDR1 SGDLS, CDR2 YYNGEE. CDR3 sequence: CASSPGGLAGSLKYF. For the CDR3, the DNA is TGTGCCAGCAGCCCTGGGGGACTAGCGGGTAGTTTGAAGTACTTC.

V and J are TRBV7-9 and TRBJ2-5; D is tentatively TRBD1 or TRBD2 (6 bases each). The germline CDR1 and CDR2 sequences are SEHNR and FQNEAQ (reference sequence). Trimming pared 5 bases from V and 1 base from J, leaving 14 bases between. This CDR3 contains 15 residues. The CDR3 region is CASSPGGTFQETQYF. CDR3 nucleotide sequence: TGTGCCAGCAGCCCTGGCGGGACATTCCAAGAGACCCAGTACTTC.

The V gene is TRBV25-1, the J gene TRBJ2-7; 10 nucleotides match TRBD1. This CDR3 comprises 15 residues. CDR1 and CDR2 (germline): MGHDK, SYGVNS. V lost 6 bases to trimming and J lost 4 bases; unmatched junction nucleotides: 9. CDR3 amino acids: CASSIGTGVQYEQYF. CDR3 nucleotides: TGTGCCAGCAGCATCGGGACAGGGGTCCAATACGAGCAGTACTTC.